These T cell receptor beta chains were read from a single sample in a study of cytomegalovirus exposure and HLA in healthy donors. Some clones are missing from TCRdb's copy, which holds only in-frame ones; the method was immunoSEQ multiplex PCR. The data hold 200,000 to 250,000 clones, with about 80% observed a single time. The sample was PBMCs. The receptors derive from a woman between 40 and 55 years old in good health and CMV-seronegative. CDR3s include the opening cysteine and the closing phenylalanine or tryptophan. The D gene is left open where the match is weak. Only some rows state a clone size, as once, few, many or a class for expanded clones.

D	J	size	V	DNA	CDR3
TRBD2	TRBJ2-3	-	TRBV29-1	TGCAGCGTTGCTGGTTCCAGCGGGGGGTGGGATACGCAGTATTTT	CSVAGSSGGWDTQYF
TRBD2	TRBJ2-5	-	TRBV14	TGTGCCAGCAGCCCCGGGACTAGTCGGGCGGAGACCCAGTACTTC	CASSPGTSRAETQYF
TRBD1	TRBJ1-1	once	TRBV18	TGTGCCAGCTCTACGGACAGGGGCGGTCTGCGGGCTTTCTTT	CASSTDRGGLRAFF
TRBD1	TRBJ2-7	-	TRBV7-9	TGTGCCAGCGACGGACAGGGGGCCTCCTACGAGCAGTACTTC	CASDGQGASYEQYF
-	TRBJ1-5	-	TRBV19	TGTGCCAGTAGAATTGTCGGGGGGCGGAAAAATCAGCCCCAGCATTTT	CASRIVGGRKNQPQHF
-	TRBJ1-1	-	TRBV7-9	TGTGCCAGCAGCCCCGGGACACCTGTCACTGAAGCTTTCTTT	CASSPGTPVTEAFF
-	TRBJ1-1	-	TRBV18	TGTGCCAGCTCACCCCAGGGGAACACTGAAGCTTTCTTT	CASSPQGNTEAFF
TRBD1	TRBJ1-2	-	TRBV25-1	TGTGCCAGCAGGCTGACAGGGAGCTATGGCTACACCTTC	CASRLTGSYGYTF
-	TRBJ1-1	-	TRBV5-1	TGCGCCAGCAGCTTGGCCGGCAGGGGAACTGAAGCTTTCTTT	CASSLAGRGTEAFF
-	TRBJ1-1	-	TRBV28	TGTGCCAGCACCCCGGGGGGGGAGAACACTGAAGCTTTCTTT	CASTPGGENTEAFF
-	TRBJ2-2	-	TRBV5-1	TGCGCCAGCAGCGTGGGACCGCGGGACTCGAACACCGGGGAGCTGTTTTTT	CASSVGPRDSNTGELFF
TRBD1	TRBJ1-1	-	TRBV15	TGTGCCACCAGCATAACAGGACAGGGCCACCACGCTTTCTTT	CATSITGQGHHAFF
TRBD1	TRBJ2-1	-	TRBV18	TGTGCCAGCTCACCGTCGGGACAGGGGGTTTTCTACAATGAGCAGTTCTTC	CASSPSGQGVFYNEQFF
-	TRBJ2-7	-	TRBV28	TGTGCCAGCAGTTTATCAGGGTACGAGCAGTACTTC	CASSLSGYEQYF
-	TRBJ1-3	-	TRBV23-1	TGCGCCAGCAGAAGACCAGCGACAGACTTCTCTGGAAACACCATATATTTT	CASRRPATDFSGNTIYF
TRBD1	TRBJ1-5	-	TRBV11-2	TGTGCCAGCAGTCCGGACAGGAGCAATCAGCCCCAGCATTTT	CASSPDRSNQPQHF
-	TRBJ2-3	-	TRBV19	TGTGCCAGTAGTATAGGTGTGGGGGGGCCAGCAGATACGCAGTATTTT	CASSIGVGGPADTQYF
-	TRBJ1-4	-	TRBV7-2	TGTGCCAGCAGCTTATCTCCAGGGCATGAAAAACTGTTTTTT	CASSLSPGHEKLFF
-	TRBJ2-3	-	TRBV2	TGTGCCAGCAGTGAAGCGCGGGACAGATTACTAGATACGCAGTATTTT	CASSEARDRLLDTQYF
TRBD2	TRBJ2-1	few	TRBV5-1	TGCGCCAGCAGCTCTAGCGGGAATTCCTACAATGAGCAGTTCTTC	CASSSSGNSYNEQFF
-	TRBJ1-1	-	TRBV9	TGTGCCAGCAGTAGAGAGGCGGCCACCAGGAACACTGAAGCTTTCTTT	CASSREAATRNTEAFF
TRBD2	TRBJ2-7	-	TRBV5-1	TGCGCCAGCAGTCCAGATAGCGGGGCCTACGAGCAGTACTTC	CASSPDSGAYEQYF
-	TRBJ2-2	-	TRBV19	TGTGCCAGTCAGGGGATCACCGGGGAGCTGTTTTTT	CASQGITGELFF
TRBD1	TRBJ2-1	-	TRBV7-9	TGTGCCAGCAGCCACACAGGGGCCTCCTACAATGAGCAGTTCTTC	CASSHTGASYNEQFF
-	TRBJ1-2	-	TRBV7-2	TGTGCCAGCAGCGGGGTTGGGGGGACCTCCTATGGCTACACCTTC	CASSGVGGTSYGYTF
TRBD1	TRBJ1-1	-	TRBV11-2	TGTGCCAGCAGCCCAACAGGGGTGGACACTGAAGCTTTCTTT	CASSPTGVDTEAFF
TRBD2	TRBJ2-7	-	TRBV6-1	TGTGCCAGCAGTGAGACCCCTCGCGGGGGGTACGGACAGTACTTC	CASSETPRGGYGQYF
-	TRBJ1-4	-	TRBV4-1	TGCGCCAGCAGCCAAGTTATCGAGGTTCCAGGGGAAAAACTGTTTTTT	CASSQVIEVPGEKLFF
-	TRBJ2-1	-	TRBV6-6	TGTGCCAGCAGTTACTCGAATTCGGGGGACGGTGAGCAGTTCTTC	CASSYSNSGDGEQFF
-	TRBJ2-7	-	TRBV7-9	TGTGCCAGCAGCTCCCGGGGGGCCGGGATTTACGAGCAGTACTTC	CASSSRGAGIYEQYF
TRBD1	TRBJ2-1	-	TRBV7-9	TGTGCCAGCAGCTTATTAGGACAGGCGTACAATGAGCAGTTCTTC	CASSLLGQAYNEQFF
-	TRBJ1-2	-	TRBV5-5	TGTGCCAGCAGCTTGCCTACTAACTATGGCTACACCTTC	CASSLPTNYGYTF
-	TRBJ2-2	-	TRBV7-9	TGTGCCAGCAGGCCCCGACCCTCAGCGGAGTGGAGCGGGGAGCTGTTTTTT	CASRPRPSAEWSGELFF
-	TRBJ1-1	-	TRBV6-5	TGTGCCAGCAGTTACTTGGGGGGGAACACTGAAGCTTTCTTT	CASSYLGGNTEAFF
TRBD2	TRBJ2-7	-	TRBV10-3	TGTGCCATCAGTGGTAGCGGGGCCGCCCTGGGCTACGAGCAGTACTTC	CAISGSGAALGYEQYF
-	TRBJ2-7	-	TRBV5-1	TGCGCCAGCGGACTTAAGGGCGGCGAGCAGTACTTC	CASGLKGGEQYF
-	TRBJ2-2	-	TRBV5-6	TGTGCCAGCAGCTCAGACAGTTACACCGGGGAGCTGTTTTTT	CASSSDSYTGELFF
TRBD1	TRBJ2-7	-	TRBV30	TGTGCCTGGAGAGCCGGGACAGGGGCTTCCTACGAGCAGTACTTC	CAWRAGTGASYEQYF
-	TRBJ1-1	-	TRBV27	TGTGCCAGCAGTACAATTCAGAACACTGAAGCTTTCTTT	CASSTIQNTEAFF
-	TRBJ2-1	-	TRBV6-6	TGTGCCAGCAGTTACCCATCCCTAGACCCGAACAATGAGCAGTTCTTC	CASSYPSLDPNNEQFF
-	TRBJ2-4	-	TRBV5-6	TGTGCCAGCAGCCTACCGGGAAAAAACATTCAGTACTTC	CASSLPGKNIQYF
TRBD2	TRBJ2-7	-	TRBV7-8	TGTGCCAGCAGCTTAGGCCAGAGCGGGGCGGACGAGCAGTACTTC	CASSLGQSGADEQYF
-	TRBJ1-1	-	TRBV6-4	TGTGCCAGCAGTGACTCGGCGGAGCCGAACACTGAAGCTTTCTTT	CASSDSAEPNTEAFF
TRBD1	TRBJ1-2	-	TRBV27	TGTGCCAGCAGTCCCTCGACAGGGGTCGGCTACACCTTC	CASSPSTGVGYTF
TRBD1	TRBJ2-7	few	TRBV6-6	TGTGCCAGCAGTTCGGGACAGCTAGTATCCTACGAGCAGTACTTC	CASSSGQLVSYEQYF
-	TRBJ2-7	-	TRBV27	TGTGCCAGCAGTTTTTCGGGGGTCGGATCCGAGCAGTACTTC	CASSFSGVGSEQYF
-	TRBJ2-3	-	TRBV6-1	TGTGCCAGCAGTTGGGACTTCACAGATACGCAGTATTTT	CASSWDFTDTQYF
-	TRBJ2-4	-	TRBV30	TGTGCCTGGAGTGTAGGGCAGGGTCTAAACATTCAGTACTTC	CAWSVGQGLNIQYF
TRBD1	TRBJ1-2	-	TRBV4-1	TGCGCCAGCAGCCCGACAGGGAACTATGGCTACACCTTC	CASSPTGNYGYTF
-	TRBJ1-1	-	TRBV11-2	TGTGCCAGCAGCTTTTACAGTAACACTGAAGCTTTCTTT	CASSFYSNTEAFF
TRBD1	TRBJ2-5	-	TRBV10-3	TGTGCCATCAGTGGACAGGGGCAAGAGACCCGGTACTTC	CAISGQGQETRYF
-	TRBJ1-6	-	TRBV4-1	TGCGCCAGCACCTCGTGGCCTCAGGGTCGGAATTCACCCCTCCACTTT	CASTSWPQGRNSPLHF
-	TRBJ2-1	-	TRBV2	TGTGCCAGCAGTGAGGTCGGTGAGCAGTTCTTC	CASSEVGEQFF
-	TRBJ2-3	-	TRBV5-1	TGCGCCAGCAGCGGGGGAGGACCAGATACGCAGTATTTT	CASSGGGPDTQYF
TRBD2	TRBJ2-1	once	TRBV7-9	TGTGCCAGCAGCTTAGTTCGTAGCGGGGGGGGAGGGGAGCAGTTCTTC	CASSLVRSGGGGEQFF
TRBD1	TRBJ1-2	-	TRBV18	TGTGCCAGCTCACCCCCGGGACAGTACTATGGCTACACCTTC	CASSPPGQYYGYTF
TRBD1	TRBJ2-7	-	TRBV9	TGTGCCAGCAGCGTGGGACAGGGGGCCCTCTACGAGCAGTACTTC	CASSVGQGALYEQYF
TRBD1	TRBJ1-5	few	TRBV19	TGTGCCAGTACCAGGACAGGGGGGGGGCAGCCCCAGCATTTT	CASTRTGGGQPQHF
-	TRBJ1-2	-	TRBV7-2	TGTGCCAGCAGCTTGCGATTCCTCTATGGCTACACCTTC	CASSLRFLYGYTF
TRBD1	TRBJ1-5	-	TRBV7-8	TGTGCCAGCAGCCCCGGACAGGGCCACAATCAGCCCCAGCATTTT	CASSPGQGHNQPQHF